The 9 T cell receptor beta chains below come from one sample, sequenced in a study of blood T cell repertoires in COVID-19. Assay: immunoSEQ multiplex PCR; the TCRdb copy retains only in-frame clones and omits some. The sample carries over 150,000 clones, around 80% recorded once. Material for sequencing was peripheral blood. Receptor source: a woman in her 70s who had recovered from COVID-19.

The chain employs TRBV10-1 and TRBJ1-6, with D unresolved. V gave up 0 bases and J gave up 7 bases, with 7 bases separating them. The V gene's germline CDR1 is WNHNN and CDR2 SYGVQD (reference sequence). The CDR3 loop spans 14 amino acids. The CDR3 spells CASSESSRNSPLHF. The CDR3 DNA reads as TGCGCCAGCAGTGAGTCTTCCCGGAATTCACCCCTCCACTTT.

The chain recombines TRBV7-3 with TRBJ2-1, with 8 bases identical to TRBD2. The germline gives CDR1 SGHTA, CDR2 FQGTGA. Unmatched junction bases numbered 6, after V lost 2 bases and J lost 12 bases. This CDR3 has 13 amino acids. The CDR3 is CASSLPPAGGQFF. The CDR3, as DNA: TGTGCCAGCAGCTTACCCCCGGCGGGAGGGCAGTTCTTC.

The chain uses TRBV19 and TRBJ2-7, with D maybe TRBD2 (5 bases). V lost 5 bases to trimming and J lost 2 bases, with 16 bases between them. The CDR3 extends over 15 amino acids. Germline CDR1 LNHDA, CDR2 SQIVND (reference sequence). DNA for the CDR3: TGTGCCAGTAGTCCGCCTGTAGGGAGAACCTACGAGCAGTACTTC. It encodes CASSPPVGRTYEQYF.

This chain connects TRBV27 to TRBJ1-5, with 7 bases matching TRBD1. The V gene's germline CDR1 is MNHEY and CDR2 SMNVEV (reference sequence). Losses at the gene ends were 8 bases for V and 1 base for J; bases not matched to a gene: 5. The CDR3 consists of 14 residues. CDR3 coding DNA: TGTGCCAGCGCCTTGACAGGGAGCAATCAGCCCCAGCATTTT. This encodes CASALTGSNQPQHF.

V usage is TRBV5-1 and J usage is TRBJ2-3, with a tentative D call TRBD2 (5 bases). CDR1 and CDR2 from the germline V gene are SGHRS and YFSETQ. This CDR3 is built from 16 residues. Trimming pared 3 bases from V and 0 bases from J, leaving 14 bases between. Here the CDR3 DNA reads TGCGCCAGCAGCTGGCGGGCTAGCTCTAGCACAGATACGCAGTATTTT. It translates to CASSWRASSSTDTQYF.

The rearrangement uses TRBV19 and TRBJ2-7; perhaps TRBD1 as D (5 bases). Germline CDR1 and CDR2: LNHDA and SQIVND (reference sequence). The V end lost 5 bases, the J end lost 3 bases, and 23 bases lay between the germline ends. The CDR3 spans 17 residues. The CDR3 bases are TGTGCCAGTAGTCCCCCCCCTCGGCAGGGAACTTACTACGAGCAGTACTTC. This translates into CASSPPPRQGTYYEQYF.

The rearrangement uses TRBV6-5 and TRBJ2-3; 9 bases map to TRBD2. Germline values: CDR1 MNHEY, CDR2 SVGAGI. The CDR3 is 16 residues long. The ends lost 2 bases at V and 2 bases at J; junction bases unmatched: 5. This chain's CDR3 is CASSYGTSRLTDTQYF. For the CDR3, the DNA is TGTGCCAGCAGTTACGGGACTAGCCGACTCACAGATACGCAGTATTTT.

V gene TRBV2 combines with J gene TRBJ2-1, with 9 bases matching TRBD2. The CDR3 has 18 residues. V shed 6 bases and J 2 bases; nucleotides not matched to a gene: 14. Per germline, CDR1 SNHLY and CDR2 FYNNEI. The CDR3 nucleotides read TGTGCCAGCAGACCACTCGGACTAGCGACGAAGACCTACAATGAGCAGTTCTTC. Amino acids: CASRPLGLATKTYNEQFF.

This clone was observed once. The gene calls are TRBV28 and TRBJ1-2; the match to TRBD1 covers 8 bases. Germline trimming cut 3 bases from V and 8 bases from J; bases unmatched to any gene: 8. In germline, CDR1 is MDHEN, CDR2 SYDVKM. The CDR3 runs to 14 residues. The CDR3 region is CASSFLDRARGYTF. The CDR3 DNA sequence: TGTGCCAGCAGTTTTCTGGACAGGGCGCGGGGCTACACCTTC.